What follows are 25 T cell receptor beta chains derived from one specimen sequenced in a study of blood T cell repertoires in COVID-19. TCRdb's copy holds only in-frame clones and misses some; the assay was immunoSEQ multiplex PCR. The sample contains 300,000 or so clones, roughly 82% of which appear only once. Input material: peripheral blood. The receptors here all came from a woman between 45 and 60 years old with acute or convalescent COVID-19.

This chain links TRBV7-9 with TRBJ1-1; the D gene is possibly TRBD1 (5 bases). V was shortened by 4 bases and J by 3 bases, with 15 bases between the two germline ends. The germline V gene encodes CDR1 SEHNR and CDR2 FQNEAQ (reference sequence). The CDR3 is 15 residues long. CDR3 loop: CASSSMGRLDTEAFF. In DNA form, the CDR3 reads TGTGCCAGCAGCTCCATGGGGCGGCTCGACACTGAAGCTTTCTTT.

The gene calls are TRBV18 and TRBJ2-3; D uncertain. Trimming cost V 2 bases and J 2 bases, with 5 bases left between them. The CDR3 is 13 residues long. In germline, CDR1 is KGHSH, CDR2 LQKENI. DNA for the CDR3: TGTGCCAGCTCACCAGGAGACACAGATACGCAGTATTTT. Translating it yields CASSPGDTDTQYF.

The chain uses TRBV19 and TRBJ2-7; a weak D match, TRBD2 (5 bases). This CDR3 has 13 residues. V dropped 4 bases and J dropped 0 bases, with 7 bases sitting between them. Germline loops: CDR1 LNHDA, CDR2 SQIVND (reference sequence). The CDR3 DNA sequence: TGTGCCAGTAGTAACGGGAACTCCTACGAGCAGTACTTC. Its translation: CASSNGNSYEQYF.

V and J are TRBV25-1 and TRBJ2-3; TRBD2 agrees at 11 bases. The CDR3 is 18 residues long. V lost 6 bases and J lost 5; bases outside the gene matches: 16. The germline V gene encodes CDR1 MGHDK and CDR2 SYGVNS. The DNA for the CDR3 is TGTGCCAGCAGCGAACCCCAAGGACTAGCGGGCATAGGAGATACGCAGTATTTT. Translated: CASSEPQGLAGIGDTQYF. Full variable domain (remainder filled in from reference TRBV25-1 and TRBJ2-3): EADIYQTPRYLVIGTGKKITLECSQTMGHDKMYWYQQDPGMELHLIHYSYGVNSTEKGDLSSESTVSRIRTEHFPLTLESARPSHTSQYLCASSEPQGLAGIGDTQYFGPGTRLTVL.

This chain links TRBV28 with TRBJ2-4; D is possibly TRBD2 (5 bases). This CDR3 spans 15 amino acids. The germline CDR1 and CDR2 sequences are MDHEN and SYDVKM. Trimming shortened V by 1 base and J by 0 bases, and 7 bases separated the two germline ends. CDR3: CASSLSAGAKNIQYF. CDR3 in DNA: TGTGCCAGCAGTTTATCGGCGGGAGCCAAAAACATTCAGTACTTC. Variable domain in full (rest from reference TRBV28 and TRBJ2-4): DVKVTQSSRYLVKRTGEKVFLECVQDMDHENMFWYRQDPGLGLRLIYFSYDVKMKEKGDIPEGYSVSREKKERFSLILESASTNQTSMYLCASSLSAGAKNIQYFGAGTRLSVL.

The genes are TRBV7-6 and TRBJ2-3, with TRBD1 matching over 10 bases. The germline V gene encodes CDR1 SGHVS and CDR2 FNYEAQ. V trimming: 1 base; J trimming: 4 bases; junction bases outside the gene matches: 8. There are 17 residues in the CDR3. CDR3 loop: CASSLVMRQGAADTQYF. CDR3 nucleotides: TGTGCCAGCAGCTTAGTAATGCGACAGGGGGCCGCAGATACGCAGTATTTT.

The chain links TRBV9 to TRBJ2-2; 9 bases fit TRBD1. The CDR3 contains 16 residues. The trim removed 3 bases at V and 4 bases at J, leaving 7 bases unmatched. Germline CDR1 SGDLS, CDR2 YYNGEE. CDR3 sequence: CASSATGGEGTGELFF. The CDR3 DNA sequence: TGTGCCAGCAGCGCTACAGGGGGCGAAGGCACCGGGGAGCTGTTTTTT.

The chain is built from TRBV18 and TRBJ1-4, with D perhaps matching TRBD1 (5 bases). This CDR3 spans 15 amino acids. Germline V gene lookup returns CDR1 KGHSH and CDR2 LQKENI. The V gene lost 3 bases and the J gene lost 3 bases, with 11 bases spanning the gap. CDR3 residues: CASSPLQDSNEKLFF. The CDR3 DNA sequence: TGTGCCAGCTCACCTTTACAGGATTCTAATGAAAAACTGTTTTTT.

The chain couples TRBV19 to TRBJ1-1; D call uncertain. V was pared by 10 bases and J by 0 bases, with 12 bases between. The CDR3 loop spans 13 amino acids. Germline CDR1 reads LNHDA; CDR2 reads SQIVND (reference sequence). CDR3 coding DNA: TGTGCCACAGGACTGTCAATGAACACTGAAGCTTTCTTT. Amino acid sequence: CATGLSMNTEAFF.

The chain joins TRBV7-2 to TRBJ2-7; D not certain. Per germline, CDR1 SGHTA and CDR2 FQGNSA. The CDR3 sequence is 12 residues long. Trimming left V 5 bases short and J 4 bases short, with 9 bases between. The CDR3 loop is CASSRSEYEQYF. Here the CDR3 DNA reads TGTGCCAGCAGCCGTAGTGAATACGAGCAGTACTTC.

The chain recombines TRBV5-1 with TRBJ1-4; TRBD1 is a possible D gene (6 bases). The V end lost 4 bases, the J end lost 3 bases, and 16 bases lay between the germline ends. Germline V gene data show CDR1 as SGHRS and CDR2 as YFSETQ. This CDR3 region has 16 residues. CDR3 coding DNA: TGCGCCAGCAGCCTGGACGGACAGTACTCTAATGAAAAACTGTTTTTT. Translation: CASSLDGQYSNEKLFF. The whole variable domain, filled in from reference TRBV5-1 and TRBJ1-4, reads KAGVTQTPRYLIKTRGQQVTLSCSPISGHRSVSWYQQTPGQGLQFLFEYFSETQRNKGNFPGRFSGRQFSNSRSEMNVSTLELGDSALYLCASSLDGQYSNEKLFFGSGTQLSVL.

The chain couples TRBV4-1 to TRBJ2-6, with unresolved D. V lost 5 bases and J 4 bases, leaving 12 bases between the germline ends. Germline-derived CDR1 and CDR2 are MGHRA and YSYEKL. The CDR3 sequence is 15 residues long. The CDR3 coding sequence is TGCGCCAGCAGCACTACGCTCGGGGGGGCCAACGTCCTGACTTTC. Encoded protein: CASSTTLGGANVLTF.

The J gene is TRBJ2-7, the V gene TRBV5-4; 7 bases are a match to TRBD1. Germline V gene data show CDR1 as SGHNT and CDR2 as YYREEE (reference sequence). The CDR3 totals 14 residues. Trimming removed 5 bases from V and 0 bases from J; junction bases left unmatched: 5. For the CDR3, the DNA is TGTGCCAGCAGTCTTGGACAGGACTCCTACGAGCAGTACTTC. Translation: CASSLGQDSYEQYF.

In this sample, this clone turned up once. This rearrangement joins TRBV19 to TRBJ2-4; D is possibly TRBD2 (6 bases). Trimming removed 2 bases from V and 0 bases from J, with 11 bases in between. The CDR3 runs 16 residues. Germline V gives CDR1 LNHDA, CDR2 SQIVND (reference sequence). The CDR3 DNA reads TGTGCCAGTAGTATAATCGGCGGGGTAGCCAAAAACATTCAGTACTTC. Protein sequence: CASSIIGGVAKNIQYF.

CDR3 nucleotide sequence: TGTGCCAGCAGTGATCCCCGACAGGGGGGGAACACTGAAGCTTTCTTT. This translates into CASSDPRQGGNTEAFF. The chain combines TRBV28 with TRBJ1-1, with TRBD1 matching 9 bases. The germline V gene has CDR1 MDHEN and CDR2 SYDVKM. The CDR3 runs 16 residues. The V segment lost 5 bases and the J segment 1 base; nucleotides outside the gene matches: 8.

V gene TRBV5-6 combines with J gene TRBJ2-5; possibly TRBD2 for D (6 bases). The CDR3 sequence is 14 residues long. V gave up 2 bases and J gave up 5 bases, with 13 bases separating them. Germline CDR1 and CDR2: SGHDT and YYEEEE. CDR3 region: CASSLAGLGETQYF. The CDR3 nucleotides read TGTGCCAGCAGCTTAGCGGGCTTGGGGGAGACCCAGTACTTC.

This chain joins TRBV7-9 and TRBJ1-2; possibly TRBD1 for D (6 bases). Between the trimmed V and J ends, which lost 2 bases and 6 bases, there was a span of 13 bases. The CDR3 is 14 residues long. Germline V lookup: CDR1 SEHNR, CDR2 FQNEAQ (reference sequence). DNA for the CDR3: TGTGCCAGCAGCTTATCGCAGGGGCAGGATGGCTACACCTTC. This codes for CASSLSQGQDGYTF.

The J gene is TRBJ2-1, the V gene TRBV5-1; 12 bases line up with TRBD2. Losses at the gene ends were 7 bases for V and 7 bases for J; bases not matched to a gene: 6. CDR1 SGHRS and CDR2 YFSETQ come from the germline V gene. CDR3 size: 14 residues. For the CDR3, the DNA is TGCGCCAGCGGTACTAGCGGGAGGTGGAATGAGCAGTTCTTC. It specifies CASGTSGRWNEQFF.

V and J are TRBV11-3 and TRBJ2-7, with D tentatively TRBD2 (6 bases). The germline gives CDR1 SGHNT, CDR2 YENEEA. V lost 1 base, J lost 0 bases, and 16 bases lay in between. The CDR3 runs 17 residues. The CDR3 sequence: CASSLGPWRGLSYEQYF. The CDR3 DNA reads TGTGCCAGCAGCTTAGGCCCGTGGCGGGGCCTCTCCTACGAGCAGTACTTC.

This clone appeared a few times. This chain joins TRBV7-2 and TRBJ1-2; D call uncertain. The CDR3 runs to 13 residues. Germline lookup yields CDR1 SGHTA and CDR2 FQGNSA. V lost 3 bases to trimming and J lost 8 bases, with 13 bases between them. CDR3 sequence reads: CASSFNGGSGYTF. Written as DNA, the CDR3 is TGTGCCAGCAGCTTTAACGGTGGTAGCGGCTACACCTTC.

This clone showed up just a few times. This sequence joins TRBV7-3 and TRBJ2-1, with D possibly matching TRBD2 (5 bases). V lost 3 bases to trimming and J lost 9 bases, with 24 bases between them. The CDR3 extends over 17 amino acids. Germline CDR1 reads SGHTA; CDR2 reads FQGTGA. The DNA for the CDR3 is TGTGCCAGCAGCTTGGGTGTAGGGCTAGGCTTTGGGAGTGAGCAGTTCTTC. Translation: CASSLGVGLGFGSEQFF. The complete variable domain, with remaining parts taken from reference TRBV7-3 and TRBJ2-1, reads GAGVSQTPSNKVTEKGKYVELRCDPISGHTALYWYRQSLGQGPEFLIYFQGTGAADDSGLPNDRFFAVRPEGSVSTLKIQRTERGDSAVYLCASSLGVGLGFGSEQFFGPGTRLTVL.

The V and J genes are TRBV6-2 or TRBV6-3 and TRBJ2-1, with TRBD2 as a possible D gene (6 bases). Germline V CDR1 and CDR2: MNHEY, SVGEGT. This CDR3 is built from 15 residues. Trimming pared 0 bases from V and 4 bases from J, leaving 10 bases between. CDR3: CASSYSLAVYNEQFF. The CDR3 DNA follows: TGTGCCAGCAGTTACTCTTTAGCGGTTTACAATGAGCAGTTCTTC.

The V call is TRBV6-5, the J call TRBJ2-1, with 9 positions matching TRBD2. V lost 3 bases and J lost 10; bases outside the gene matches: 10. The CDR3 runs to 15 residues. Germline-derived CDR1 and CDR2 are MNHEY and SVGAGI. The CDR3 loop reads CASSYYGGRVQEQFF. In DNA form, the CDR3 reads TGTGCCAGCAGTTATTATGGCGGGAGGGTTCAGGAGCAGTTCTTC.

The rearrangement links TRBV2 to TRBJ1-1; TRBD1 is a possible D gene (5 bases). Trimming shortened V by 6 bases and J by 7 bases, and 15 bases separated the two germline ends. The CDR3 is made up of 13 amino acids. Germline CDR1 is SNHLY and CDR2 is FYNNEI. Here the CDR3 DNA reads TGTGCCAGCAGAGACGACAGCTCTAATGAAGCTTTCTTT. This gives the protein CASRDDSSNEAFF.

The chain uses TRBV7-2 and TRBJ1-1; possible D gene TRBD1, 5 bases. This CDR3 spans 13 amino acids. The germline CDR1 and CDR2 sequences are SGHTA and FQGNSA. The V end lost 4 bases, the J end lost 4 bases, and 10 bases lay between the germline ends. CDR3 protein: CASSSSGSTEAFF. In DNA form, the CDR3 reads TGTGCCAGCAGCTCGTCAGGGTCCACTGAAGCTTTCTTT. Full variable domain (missing parts from reference TRBV7-2 and TRBJ1-1): GAGVSQSPSNKVTEKGKDVELRCDPISGHTALYWYRQSLGQGLEFLIYFQGNSAPDKSGLPSDRFSAERTGGSVSTLTIQRTQQEDSAVYLCASSSSGSTEAFFGQGTRLTVV.